These 24 T cell receptor beta chains were all obtained from the same sample, sequenced in a study of CD8 T cells in Susac syndrome. With random hexamers, reverse transcription was performed on roughly 0.5 to 1 ug of RNA. A single record per CDR3 protein comes from TCRdb applying MiXCR to the immunoSEQ multiplex PCR reads. The data hold 150,000 to 200,000 distinct CDR3 sequences, with around 95% observed a single time. The sequencing sample was made of CD4+ T cells from PBMCs. Receptors were obtained from a human donor in good health.

The chain carries TRBV27 and TRBJ2-2; D uncertain. In germline, CDR1 is MNHEY, CDR2 SMNVEV (reference sequence). The CDR3 covers 12 residues. The germline V and J ends were trimmed by 3 bases and 8 bases, with 7 bases remaining between them. The CDR3 region has the DNA TGTGCCAGCAGTTTTCGGGTTGGGGAGCTGTTTTTT. This translates into CASSFRVGELFF.

The chain couples TRBV5-1 to TRBJ1-1; the D is unclear. V was clipped by 4 bases and J by 1 base, with 14 bases between them. CDR1 SGHRS and CDR2 YFSETQ come from the germline V gene. This CDR3 comprises 15 residues. CDR3: CASSPGPGRNTEAFF. The CDR3 region has the DNA TGCGCCAGCAGCCCCGGACCCGGGAGGAACACTGAAGCTTTCTTT.

This chain connects TRBV5-6 to TRBJ1-3; no reliable D call. Trimming removed 1 base from V and 1 base from J, with 12 bases in between. Germline V lookup: CDR1 SGHDT, CDR2 YYEEEE. This CDR3 spans 16 amino acids. The CDR3 sequence is CASSLIGVASGNTIYF. Written as DNA, the CDR3 is TGTGCCAGCAGCTTGATCGGGGTTGCTTCTGGAAACACCATATATTTT.

The rearrangement joins TRBV7-9 to TRBJ2-1; TRBD2 might be the D (6 bases). This CDR3 is built from 15 residues. CDR1 and CDR2 from the germline V gene are SEHNR and FQNEAQ (reference sequence). Between the trimmed V and J ends, which lost 5 bases and 6 bases, there was a span of 17 bases. The CDR3 nucleotides read TGTGCCAGCAGCCCACCGGGACTGGCCCTCAATGAGCAGTTCTTC. Translating it yields CASSPPGLALNEQFF.

The V gene is TRBV10-3, the J gene TRBJ2-3, with 7 bases identical to TRBD1. There are 15 residues in the CDR3. The V gene's germline CDR1 is ENHRY and CDR2 SYGVKD. V gave up 2 bases and J gave up 4 bases; unmatched junction bases: 6. The chain's CDR3 is CAISERDSDPDTQYF. CDR3 nucleotides: TGTGCCATCAGTGAGAGGGACAGTGACCCAGATACGCAGTATTTT.

The J gene is TRBJ2-3, the V gene TRBV5-6; D is ambiguous. The ends were cut back, 3 bases at V and 4 bases at J, with 6 bases in the middle. The germline V gene has CDR1 SGHDT and CDR2 YYEEEE. The CDR3 runs 12 residues. CDR3 nucleotides: TGTGCCAGCAGCTCCCGTGCAGATACGCAGTATTTT. It yields the protein CASSSRADTQYF.

This clonotype has just one count. The chain has TRBV19 and TRBJ1-5; D not resolved. Germline assignment: CDR1 LNHDA and CDR2 SQIVND (reference sequence). This CDR3 contains 18 residues. Trimming removed 0 bases from V and 0 bases from J, with 15 bases in between. The CDR3 loop reads CASSIDPPAYSSNQPQHF. The CDR3 DNA sequence: TGTGCCAGTAGTATAGACCCTCCTGCTTACTCTAGCAATCAGCCCCAGCATTTT.

As DNA, the CDR3 is TGCGCCAGCAGCTACAGGCCGGGACAGACCACAGATACGCAGTATTTT. Encoded protein: CASSYRPGQTTDTQYF. The gene calls are TRBV5-1 and TRBJ2-3; TRBD1 matches 7 bases. CDR1 and CDR2 (germline): SGHRS, YFSETQ. The CDR3 totals 16 residues. V lost 3 bases, J lost 2 bases, and 9 bases stayed unmatched.

The chain carries TRBV3-1 and TRBJ2-5, with D possibly matching TRBD2 (6 bases). The CDR3 sequence is 15 residues long. The V end was cut by 4 bases, the J end by 4 bases, with 16 bases between. In germline, CDR1 is LGHDT, CDR2 YNNKEL (reference sequence). CDR3 loop: CASSPIPTRGETQYF. The CDR3 DNA is TGTGCCAGCAGCCCCATCCCGACTAGGGGAGAGACCCAGTACTTC.

This chain connects TRBV9 to TRBJ2-3; TRBD2 aligns across 10 bases. This CDR3 is built from 17 residues. The V gene end was trimmed by 0 bases and the J gene end by 6 bases; junction bases not matched to a gene: 10. From germline, CDR1 is SGDLS and CDR2 YYNGEE. The CDR3 DNA follows: TGTGCCAGCAGCGTAGATGGGAGCGGGGGGGCCTACGATACGCAGTATTTT. As protein: CASSVDGSGGAYDTQYF. Drawing the rest from reference TRBV9 and TRBJ2-3, the complete variable domain is DSGVTQTPKHLITATGQRVTLRCSPRSGDLSVYWYQQSLDQGLQFLIQYYNGEERAKGNILERFSAQQFPDLHSELNLSSLELGDSALYFCASSVDGSGGAYDTQYFGPGTRLTVL.

The V call is TRBV12-3 or TRBV12-4, the J call TRBJ1-2; weak D call: TRBD1 (6 bases). With 5 bases removed from V and 4 bases from J, the gap between germline ends came to 11 bases. CDR3 length equals 13 residues. The CDR3 sequence: CASSPDRSYGYTF. CDR3 nucleotides: TGTGCCAGCAGTCCCGACAGGTCCTATGGCTACACCTTC.

V gene TRBV7-8 combines with J gene TRBJ2-1; a possible D gene is TRBD2 (6 bases). There are 15 residues in the CDR3. The germline V and J ends were trimmed by 1 base and 8 bases, with 15 bases remaining between them. Germline loops: CDR1 SGHVS, CDR2 FQNEAQ. The CDR3 nucleotides read TGTGCCAGCAGCTTAGGGACTACATCCCGGGATGAGCAGTTCTTC. As protein: CASSLGTTSRDEQFF. The complete variable domain, with remaining parts taken from reference TRBV7-8 and TRBJ2-1, reads GAGVSQSPRYKVAKRGQDVALRCDPISGHVSLFWYQQALGQGPEFLTYFQNEAQLDKSGLPSDRFFAERPEGSVSTLKIQRTQQEDSAVYLCASSLGTTSRDEQFFGPGTRLTVL.

The rearrangement joins TRBV19 to TRBJ1-2; D is perhaps TRBD1 (6 bases). Germline assignment: CDR1 LNHDA and CDR2 SQIVND (reference sequence). V lost 6 bases and J 0 bases, leaving 11 bases between the germline ends. This CDR3 region has 14 residues. The CDR3: CASSRTVTNYGYTF. In DNA, the CDR3 is TGTGCCAGTAGCCGGACAGTAACTAACTATGGCTACACCTTC.

V is TRBV20-1 and J is TRBJ1-3; D perhaps matches TRBD1 (6 bases). V lost 5 bases and J 0 bases, leaving 8 bases between the germline ends. The length of the CDR3 is 13 residues. Germline V gene lookup returns CDR1 DFQATT and CDR2 SNEGSKA (reference sequence). The CDR3 loop reads CSAYRASGNTIYF. CDR3 coding DNA: TGCAGTGCTTACAGGGCCTCTGGAAACACCATATATTTT.

The chain has TRBV20-1 and TRBJ2-3, with D perhaps matching TRBD1 or TRBD2 (6 bases each). The CDR3 consists of 16 residues. Trimming took 6 bases from V and 0 from J, leaving 19 bases between them. The germline V gene encodes CDR1 DFQATT and CDR2 SNEGSKA (reference sequence). The CDR3 protein is CSADGLAGTSTDTQYF. CDR3 nucleotides: TGCAGTGCAGATGGGCTCGCGGGGACAAGCACAGATACGCAGTATTTT.

As DNA, the CDR3 is TGTGCCAGCAGCAACCGACAGGGGTTGCCTGAAAAACTGTTTTTT. Translation: CASSNRQGLPEKLFF. The gene calls are TRBV7-9 and TRBJ1-4, with TRBD1 matching over 8 bases. V was pared by 5 bases and J by 7 bases, with 9 bases of the junction left unmatched. Germline values: CDR1 SEHNR, CDR2 FQNEAQ (reference sequence). The length of the CDR3 is 15 residues. The whole variable domain, remainder taken from reference TRBV7-9 and TRBJ1-4, is DTGVSQNPRHKITKRGQNVTFRCDPISEHNRLYWYRQTLGQGPEFLTYFQNEAQLEKSRLLSDRFSAERPKGSFSTLEIQRTEQGDSAMYLCASSNRQGLPEKLFFGSGTQLSVL.

The V and J genes are TRBV4-2 and TRBJ2-5, with 10 nucleotides matching TRBD2. Germline V gene sequence: CDR1 LGHNA, CDR2 YNFKEQ. With V trimmed by 4 bases and J by 5 bases, 7 bases remained unmatched. This CDR3 spans 15 amino acids. The CDR3 loop is CASSLSGTSAETQYF. In DNA form, the CDR3 reads TGTGCCAGCAGCCTCTCCGGGACTAGCGCTGAGACCCAGTACTTC.

Here the CDR3 reads CSAPLGTTDSYNEQFF. The CDR3 coding sequence is TGCAGCGCCCCTCTCGGCACGACCGACTCCTACAATGAGCAGTTCTTC. The chain has TRBV29-1 and TRBJ2-1; D remains unclear. The V gene lost 7 bases and the J gene lost 0 bases, with 19 bases spanning the gap. Germline CDR1 is SQVTM and CDR2 is ANQGSEA. CDR3 size: 16 residues.

This clonotype was recorded only once. J is TRBJ2-5 and V is TRBV6-1; D might be TRBD2 (5 bases). The CDR3 spans 14 residues. From germline, CDR1 is MNHNS and CDR2 SASEGT. V was cut by 6 bases and J by 4 bases, with 15 bases left in between. CDR3 region: CASRPGVAIETQYF. CDR3 nucleotide sequence: TGTGCCAGCAGACCCGGGGTAGCGATAGAGACCCAGTACTTC.

The chain combines TRBV9 with TRBJ2-6, with D uncertain. V lost 5 bases and J 2 bases, leaving 8 bases between the germline ends. CDR1 and CDR2 from the germline V gene are SGDLS and YYNGEE. The CDR3 contains 14 residues. Written as DNA, the CDR3 is TGTGCCAGCAGGGGAAGCCCTGGGGCCAACGTCCTGACTTTC. Translating gives CASRGSPGANVLTF.

The chain links TRBV20-1 to TRBJ1-5, with D possibly matching TRBD1 (5 bases). This CDR3 spans 13 amino acids. V gave up 1 base and J gave up 9 bases, with 13 bases separating them. CDR1 and CDR2 from the germline V gene are DFQATT and SNEGSKA (reference sequence). The CDR3 region has the DNA TGCAGTGCTAGAGGAGGGGCCGGGCGGCCCCAGCATTTT. It codes for CSARGGAGRPQHF.

The rearrangement uses TRBV2 and TRBJ1-2, with TRBD1 as a possible D gene (6 bases). The ends were cut back, 6 bases at V and 4 bases at J, with 15 bases in the middle. The CDR3 totals 14 residues. Germline assignment: CDR1 SNHLY and CDR2 FYNNEI. CDR3 amino acids: CASRAGGAAYGYTF. CDR3 DNA: TGTGCCAGCAGAGCCGGGGGGGCCGCCTATGGCTACACCTTC.

This rearrangement joins TRBV21-1 to TRBJ1-5; the table calls TRBD1, which could not be checked here. TRBV21-1 is classified as a pseudogene. The CDR3 runs to 20 residues. The CDR3 coding sequence is TGTGCCAGCAGCAAAAGCGAAGGAACAGGGGAAGTTGGGAGCAATCAGCCCCAGCATTTT. As protein: CASSKSEGTGEVGSNQPQHF.

The chain recombines TRBV6-1 with TRBJ2-1, with 11 bases matching TRBD2. The CDR3 consists of 17 residues. J was trimmed by 5 bases and V by 5 bases; bases with no gene match: 11. Looked up from germline, CDR1 is MNHNS and CDR2 is SASEGT. CDR3 protein: CASSSRPGTSGNNEQFF. As DNA, the CDR3 is TGTGCCAGCAGTAGCCGCCCCGGGACTAGCGGCAACAATGAGCAGTTCTTC.